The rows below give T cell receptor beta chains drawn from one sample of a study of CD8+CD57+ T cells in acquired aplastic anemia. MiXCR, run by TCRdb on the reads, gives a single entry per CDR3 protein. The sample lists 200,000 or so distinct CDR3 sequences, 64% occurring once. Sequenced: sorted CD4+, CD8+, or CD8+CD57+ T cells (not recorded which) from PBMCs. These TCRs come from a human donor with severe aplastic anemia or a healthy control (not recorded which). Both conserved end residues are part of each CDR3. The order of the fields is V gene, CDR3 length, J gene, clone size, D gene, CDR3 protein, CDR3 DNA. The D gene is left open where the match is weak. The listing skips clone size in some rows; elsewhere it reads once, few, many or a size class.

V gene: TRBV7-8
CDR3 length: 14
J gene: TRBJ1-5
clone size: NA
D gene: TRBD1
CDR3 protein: CASSQTGARQPQHF
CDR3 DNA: TGTGCCAGCAGCCAGACAGGGGCGAGACAGCCCCAGCATTTT

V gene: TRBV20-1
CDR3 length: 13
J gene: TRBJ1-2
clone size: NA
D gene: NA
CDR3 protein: CSAREDSNYGYTF
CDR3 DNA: TGCAGTGCTAGAGAAGACAGTAACTATGGCTACACCTTC

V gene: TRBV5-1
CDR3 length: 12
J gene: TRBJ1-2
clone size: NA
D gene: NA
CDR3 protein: CASSDLGFGYTF
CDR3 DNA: TGCGCCAGCAGCGACCTGGGGTTTGGCTACACCTTC

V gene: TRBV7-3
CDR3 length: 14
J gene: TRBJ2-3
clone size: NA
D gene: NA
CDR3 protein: CASSLGASTDTQYF
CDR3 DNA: TGTGCCAGCAGCTTGGGCGCTAGCACAGATACGCAGTATTTT

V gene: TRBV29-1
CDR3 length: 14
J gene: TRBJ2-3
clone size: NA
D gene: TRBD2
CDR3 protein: CSVVPSGGTYTQYF
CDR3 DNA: TGCAGCGTTGTCCCCAGCGGGGGGACGTATACGCAGTATTTT

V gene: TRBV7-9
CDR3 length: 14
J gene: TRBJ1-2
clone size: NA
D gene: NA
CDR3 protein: CGSSLEGQGNGYTF
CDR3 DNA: TGTGGCAGCAGCTTAGAGGGGCAGGGTAATGGCTACACCTTC

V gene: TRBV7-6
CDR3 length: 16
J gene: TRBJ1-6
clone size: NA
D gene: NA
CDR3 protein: CASSLWEQGWNSPLHF
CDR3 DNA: TGTGCCAGCAGCTTATGGGAACAGGGATGGAATTCACCCCTCCACTTT

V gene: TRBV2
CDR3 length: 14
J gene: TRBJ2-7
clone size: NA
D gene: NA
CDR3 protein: CARSEASGSYEQYF
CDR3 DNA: TGTGCCAGGAGTGAAGCATCGGGATCCTACGAGCAGTACTTC

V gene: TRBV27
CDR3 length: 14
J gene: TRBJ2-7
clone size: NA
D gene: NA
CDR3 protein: CASSPLGTSYEQYF
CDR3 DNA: TGTGCCAGCAGTCCGCTAGGGACCTCCTACGAGCAGTACTTC

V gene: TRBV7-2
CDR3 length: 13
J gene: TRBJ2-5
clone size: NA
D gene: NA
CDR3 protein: CASSFNGGETQYF
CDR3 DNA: TGTGCCAGCAGCTTTAACGGGGGAGAGACCCAGTACTTC

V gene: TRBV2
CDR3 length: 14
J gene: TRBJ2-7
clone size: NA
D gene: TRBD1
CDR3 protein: CASIGRDRGYEQYF
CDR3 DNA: TGTGCCAGCATCGGCAGGGACAGGGGCTACGAGCAGTACTTC

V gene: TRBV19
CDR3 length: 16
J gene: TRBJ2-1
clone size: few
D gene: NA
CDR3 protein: CASSTVFTVSYNEQFF
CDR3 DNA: TGTGCCAGTAGTACCGTTTTTACAGTATCCTACAATGAGCAGTTCTTC

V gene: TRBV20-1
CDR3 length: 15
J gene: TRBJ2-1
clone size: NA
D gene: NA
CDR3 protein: CSAWGDGISYNEQFF
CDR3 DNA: TGCAGTGCTTGGGGAGATGGAATATCCTACAATGAGCAGTTCTTC

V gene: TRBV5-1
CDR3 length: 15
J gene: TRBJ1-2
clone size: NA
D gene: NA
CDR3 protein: CASRFGAPPEYGYTF
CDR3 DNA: TGCGCCAGCAGATTCGGGGCGCCCCCCGAGTATGGCTACACCTTC

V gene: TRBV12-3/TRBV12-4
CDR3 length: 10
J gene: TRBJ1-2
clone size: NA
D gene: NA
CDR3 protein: CASRGEGYTF
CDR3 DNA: TGTGCCAGCAGGGGGGAAGGCTACACCTTC

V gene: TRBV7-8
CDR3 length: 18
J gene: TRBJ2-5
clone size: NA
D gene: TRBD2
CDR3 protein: CASSWLALAGGAQETQYF
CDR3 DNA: TGTGCCAGCAGCTGGCTTGCCCTAGCGGGGGGGGCCCAAGAGACCCAGTACTTC

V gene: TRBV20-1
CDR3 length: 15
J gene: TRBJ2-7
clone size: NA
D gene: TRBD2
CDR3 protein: CSARASGLGSYEQYF
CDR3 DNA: TGCAGTGCTAGAGCCAGCGGACTAGGTTCGTACGAGCAGTACTTC

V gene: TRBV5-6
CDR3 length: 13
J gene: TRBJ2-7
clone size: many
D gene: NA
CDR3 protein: CASSGDGFYEQYF
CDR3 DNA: TGTGCCAGCAGCGGGGACGGGTTCTACGAGCAGTACTTC

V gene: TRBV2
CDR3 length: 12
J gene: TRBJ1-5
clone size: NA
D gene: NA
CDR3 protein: CASHSSNQPQHF
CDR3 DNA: TGTGCCAGCCACTCGAGCAATCAGCCCCAGCATTTT

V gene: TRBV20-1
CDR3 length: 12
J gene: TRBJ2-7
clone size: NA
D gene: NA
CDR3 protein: CSAADSSYEQYF
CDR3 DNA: TGCAGTGCTGCGGACAGCTCCTACGAGCAGTACTTC

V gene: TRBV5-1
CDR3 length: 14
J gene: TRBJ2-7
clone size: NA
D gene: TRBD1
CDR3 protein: CASSQPRTGSEQYF
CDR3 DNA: TGCGCCAGCAGCCAGCCGAGGACAGGAAGCGAGCAGTACTTC

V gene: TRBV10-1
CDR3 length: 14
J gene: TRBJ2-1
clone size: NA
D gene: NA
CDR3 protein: CASSESEIAVEQFF
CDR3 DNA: TGCGCCAGCAGTGAGTCGGAAATAGCGGTTGAGCAGTTCTTC

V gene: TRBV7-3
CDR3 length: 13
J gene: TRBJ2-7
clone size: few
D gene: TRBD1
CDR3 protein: CASSYGQGARQYF
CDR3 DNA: TGTGCCAGCAGCTATGGACAGGGGGCGAGGCAGTACTTC

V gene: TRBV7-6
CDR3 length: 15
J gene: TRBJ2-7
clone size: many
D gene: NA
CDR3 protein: CASSLAGSSSYEQYF
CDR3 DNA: TGTGCCAGCAGCTTAGCGGGCAGTAGCTCCTACGAGCAGTACTTC

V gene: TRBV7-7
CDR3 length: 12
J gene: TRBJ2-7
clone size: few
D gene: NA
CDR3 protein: CASSLEFNEQYF
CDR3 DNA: TGTGCTAGCAGCTTAGAGTTCAACGAGCAGTACTTC

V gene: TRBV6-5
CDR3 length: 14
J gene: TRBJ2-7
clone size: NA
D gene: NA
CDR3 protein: CASKTGTFTYEQYF
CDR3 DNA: TGTGCCAGCAAAACCGGGACCTTCACGTACGAGCAGTACTTC

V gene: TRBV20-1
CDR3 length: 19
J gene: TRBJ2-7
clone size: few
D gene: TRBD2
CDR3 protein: CSASPGLAGAQHHSYEQYF
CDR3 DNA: TGCAGTGCTAGTCCCGGACTAGCGGGGGCCCAACACCACTCCTACGAGCAGTACTTC

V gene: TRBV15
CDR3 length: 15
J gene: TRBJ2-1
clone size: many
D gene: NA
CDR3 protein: CATSRVWGDYNEQFF
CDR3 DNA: TGTGCCACCAGCAGAGTGTGGGGGGACTACAATGAGCAGTTCTTC

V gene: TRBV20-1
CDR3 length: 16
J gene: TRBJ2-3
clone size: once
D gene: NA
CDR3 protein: CSARVFWQGAIDTQYF
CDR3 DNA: NA

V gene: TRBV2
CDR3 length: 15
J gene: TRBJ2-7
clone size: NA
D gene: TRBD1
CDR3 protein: CASSQTGFSSYEQYF
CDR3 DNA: TGTGCCAGCAGTCAGACAGGGTTTAGCTCCTACGAGCAGTACTTC

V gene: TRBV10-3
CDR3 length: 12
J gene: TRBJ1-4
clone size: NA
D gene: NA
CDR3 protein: CAIRTDNEKLFF
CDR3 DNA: TGTGCCATCCGGACAGATAATGAAAAACTGTTTTTT

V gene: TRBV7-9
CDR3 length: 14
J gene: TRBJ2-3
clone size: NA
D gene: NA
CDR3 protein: CASSLGNPTDTQYF
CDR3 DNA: TGCGCCAGCAGCTTGGGGAACCCCACAGATACGCAGTATTTT

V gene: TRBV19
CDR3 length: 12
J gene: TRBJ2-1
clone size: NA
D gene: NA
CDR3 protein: CASSGTHSEQFF
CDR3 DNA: TGTGCCAGTAGTGGGACCCATTCGGAGCAGTTCTTC

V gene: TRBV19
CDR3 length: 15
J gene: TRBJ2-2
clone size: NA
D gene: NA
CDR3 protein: CASSSTGSMTGELFF
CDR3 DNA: TGTGCCAGTAGTAGTACAGGGAGTATGACCGGGGAGCTGTTTTTT

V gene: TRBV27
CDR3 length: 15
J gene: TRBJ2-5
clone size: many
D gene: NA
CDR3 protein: CASSLQPGRQETQYF
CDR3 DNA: TGTGCCAGCAGTTTGCAACCGGGCCGCCAAGAGACCCAGTACTTC